A single sample gave rise to the 19 T cell receptor beta chains below, sequenced in a study of shared clonotypes between healthy human individuals. Produced via immunoSEQ multiplex PCR; TCRdb's table is partial and in-frame only. The sample contains under 350,000 clones, roughly 84% of which appear only once. Input material: memory CD8+ T cells sorted from blood. As for subset: CD45RO+ cells pooled with CCR7-negative TemRA cells. All receptors derive from a man between 18 and 29 years old in good health.

The rearrangement uses TRBV4-1 and TRBJ2-6, with no clear D. Between the trimmed V and J ends, which lost 7 bases and 0 bases, there was a span of 4 bases. Germline CDR1 is MGHRA and CDR2 is YSYEKL. The CDR3 runs to 13 residues. CDR3 protein: CASKGSGANVLTF. The CDR3 DNA reads TGCGCCAGCAAAGGCTCTGGGGCCAACGTCCTGACTTTC.

The rearrangement uses TRBV19 and TRBJ2-1, with 8 bases identical to TRBD2. The germline CDR1 and CDR2 sequences are LNHDA and SQIVND (reference sequence). The CDR3 runs 21 residues. V gave up 6 bases and J gave up 0 bases; unmatched junction bases: 22. This chain's CDR3 is CASSKNTPLASGPSSYNEQFF. Written as DNA, the CDR3 is TGTGCCAGTAGCAAAAACACACCCCTTGCTAGCGGGCCGAGCTCCTACAATGAGCAGTTCTTC.

This clone turned up a few times. Other DNA sequences in this specimen translate into the identical CDR3. This chain connects TRBV19 to TRBJ1-1, with D possibly matching TRBD1 (5 bases). Germline V gene lookup returns CDR1 LNHDA and CDR2 SQIVND (reference sequence). V lost 3 bases, J lost 2 bases, and 7 bases lay in between. The CDR3 spans 13 residues. CDR3 region: CASSMGGNTEAFF. The CDR3 nucleotides read TGTGCCAGTAGTATGGGGGGAAACACTGAAGCTTTCTTT.

This sequence joins TRBV9 and TRBJ1-6, with D perhaps matching TRBD1 (5 bases). The length of the CDR3 is 13 residues. Germline CDR1 and CDR2: SGDLS and YYNGEE. Trimming left V 4 bases short and J 7 bases short, with 9 bases between. CDR3 coding DNA: TGTGCCAGCAGCTCGACAGTCAATTCACCCCTCCACTTT. Amino acid sequence: CASSSTVNSPLHF. Full variable domain (remainder filled in from reference TRBV9 and TRBJ1-6): DSGVTQTPKHLITATGQRVTLRCSPRSGDLSVYWYQQSLDQGLQFLIQYYNGEERAKGNILERFSAQQFPDLHSELNLSSLELGDSALYFCASSSTVNSPLHFGNGTRLTVT.

The rearrangement uses TRBV6-1 and TRBJ2-7; possibly TRBD1 or TRBD2 for D (5 bases each). Germline lookup yields CDR1 MNHNS and CDR2 SASEGT. CDR3 length equals 15 residues. V lost 1 base, J lost 3 bases, and 13 bases lay in between. CDR3 sequence: CASSEDTGANYEQYF. Here the CDR3 DNA reads TGTGCCAGCAGTGAAGATACCGGGGCTAACTACGAGCAGTACTTC.

The chain is built from TRBV2 and TRBJ2-2; tentatively, D is TRBD2 (5 bases). The length of the CDR3 is 16 residues. Germline V gives CDR1 SNHLY, CDR2 FYNNEI. V was trimmed by 4 bases and J by 1 base, leaving 13 bases between them. CDR3 sequence (DNA): TGTGCCAGCAGTGTATGGGTAGAGGGGAACACCGGGGAGCTGTTTTTT. Translation: CASSVWVEGNTGELFF.

V and J are TRBV12-5 and TRBJ1-2; 8 bases align to TRBD1. V shed 1 base and J 4 bases; nucleotides not matched to a gene: 5. CDR1 and CDR2 from the germline V gene are LGHNT and FRNRAP. The CDR3 sequence is 15 residues long. Here the CDR3 DNA reads TGTGCTAGTGGTTTGGACCTGGACAGGGCCTATGGCTACACCTTC. It specifies CASGLDLDRAYGYTF.

This clone was picked up a small number of times. V is TRBV4-1 and J is TRBJ2-7, with D unresolved. The CDR3 spans 15 residues. Trimming removed 3 bases at V and 0 bases at J, with 12 bases between. Germline V gives CDR1 MGHRA, CDR2 YSYEKL. The DNA of the CDR3 is TGCGCCAGCAGCCAGAATGACGGTTTCTCCTACGAGCAGTACTTC. Translation: CASSQNDGFSYEQYF.

V and J are TRBV4-3 and TRBJ1-5; maybe TRBD1 (5 bases). The V gene lost 0 bases and the J gene lost 7 bases, with 13 bases spanning the gap. The CDR3 is 15 amino acids. In germline, CDR1 is LGHNA, CDR2 YSLEER. DNA for the CDR3: TGCGCCAGCAGCCAAGATGGGGACCTGGGGCAGCCCCAGCATTTT. It is translated as CASSQDGDLGQPQHF.

This clone was picked up a small number of times. The chain's CDR3 is CATSRGRPAGGYEQYF. The CDR3 nucleotides are TGTGCCACCAGCAGAGGTAGACCGGCGGGGGGATACGAGCAGTACTTC. This chain uses TRBV15 with TRBJ2-7; 8 bases are a match to TRBD2. There are 16 residues in the CDR3. V dropped 1 base and J dropped 4; count of bases not matched to a gene: 9. The germline V gene encodes CDR1 LNHNV and CDR2 YYDKDF (reference sequence).

This chain joins TRBV2 and TRBJ1-2; 8 positions match TRBD1. CDR1 SNHLY and CDR2 FYNNEI come from the germline V gene. This CDR3 comprises 13 residues. Germline trimming cut 4 bases from V and 2 bases from J; bases unmatched to any gene: 0. The CDR3 sequence is CASSGQGNYGYTF. Written as DNA, the CDR3 is TGTGCCAGCAGTGGACAGGGGAACTATGGCTACACCTTC.

The V and J genes are TRBV7-9 and TRBJ2-6, with D hard to call. Germline lookup yields CDR1 SEHNR and CDR2 FQNEAQ (reference sequence). V lost 2 bases to trimming and J lost 0 bases, with 5 bases between them. The CDR3 spans 15 residues. The CDR3 nucleotides read TGTGCCAGCAGCTTAACGGTCTCTGGGGCCAACGTCCTGACTTTC. Its protein product is CASSLTVSGANVLTF.

V and J are TRBV19 and TRBJ2-7; D possibly corresponds to TRBD1 (6 bases). Trimming left V 5 bases short and J 1 base short, with 12 bases between. Per the germline V gene, CDR1 is LNHDA and CDR2 is SQIVND (reference sequence). The CDR3 totals 14 residues. CDR3 coding DNA: TGTGCCAGTAGTCCCGTGACAGGTTCCTACGAGCAGTACTTC. Amino acid sequence: CASSPVTGSYEQYF.

In regard to this clone: Compared with germline, one end of the junction differs, possibly owing to a read error. The chain recombines TRBV6-5 with TRBJ2-1; possible D gene TRBD1, 6 bases. CDR1 and CDR2 (germline): MNHEY, SVGAGI. This CDR3 has 14 residues. DNA of the CDR3: TGTGCCAGCAGGTACTTCCAGGGGACGAATGAGCAGTTCTTC. It is translated as CASRYFQGTNEQFF.

CDR3 coding DNA: TGCGCCAGCAGCCAAGATGGGGACGCTGGGGAGACCCAGTACTTC. It yields the protein CASSQDGDAGETQYF. The chain has TRBV4-1 and TRBJ2-5; D could derive from TRBD1 or TRBD2 (5 bases each). Germline V gene lookup returns CDR1 MGHRA and CDR2 YSYEKL. V lost 0 bases and J lost 5, with 13 bases in between. This CDR3 is 15 amino acids long.

J is TRBJ2-2 and V is TRBV13; TRBD2 agrees at 8 bases. CDR3 length equals 16 residues. Trimming took 5 bases from V and 6 from J; bases not matched to a gene: 11. Germline CDR1 PRHDT, CDR2 FYEKMQ (reference sequence). The chain's CDR3 is CASSLSLAGGPGELFF. CDR3 DNA: TGTGCCAGCAGCCTGAGTCTGGCGGGAGGTCCCGGGGAGCTGTTTTTT. The variable domain in full, with the rest retrieved from reference TRBV13 and TRBJ2-2, is AAGVIQSPRHLIKEKRETATLKCYPIPRHDTVYWYQQGPGQDPQFLISFYEKMQSDKGSIPDRFSAQQFSDYHSELNMSSLELGDSALYFCASSLSLAGGPGELFFGEGSRLTVL.

The chain recombines TRBV7-9 with TRBJ1-1, with D uncertain. Germline lookup yields CDR1 SEHNR and CDR2 FQNEAQ (reference sequence). The CDR3 runs to 15 residues. The ends were cut back, 3 bases at V and 0 bases at J, with 11 bases in the middle. The CDR3 DNA sequence: TGTGCCAGCAGCTTCCTTCCGGGGATGAACACTGAAGCTTTCTTT. This codes for CASSFLPGMNTEAFF. The full variable domain, in which reference TRBV7-9 and TRBJ1-1 provide the parts outside the CDR3, is DTGVSQNPRHKITKRGQNVTFRCDPISEHNRLYWYRQTLGQGPEFLTYFQNEAQLEKSRLLSDRFSAERPKGSFSTLEIQRTEQGDSAMYLCASSFLPGMNTEAFFGQGTRLTVV.

This chain uses TRBV5-4 with TRBJ2-3; D perhaps matches TRBD1 (6 bases). Germline V gives CDR1 SGHNT, CDR2 YYREEE (reference sequence). The CDR3 runs 16 residues. V shed 4 bases and J shed 2 bases, with 17 bases lying between them. This CDR3 reads CASSLWTVLSTDTQYF. The CDR3, as DNA: TGTGCCAGCAGCCTATGGACAGTCCTCTCCACAGATACGCAGTATTTT.

The chain recombines TRBV2 with TRBJ2-7; TRBD2 matches at 7 bases. Per germline, CDR1 SNHLY and CDR2 FYNNEI. This CDR3 has 15 residues. Germline trimming cut 5 bases from V and 2 bases from J; bases unmatched to any gene: 9. CDR3 loop: CASSPALGLPYEQYF. The CDR3 nucleotides are TGTGCCAGCAGTCCAGCGTTGGGACTACCCTACGAGCAGTACTTC.